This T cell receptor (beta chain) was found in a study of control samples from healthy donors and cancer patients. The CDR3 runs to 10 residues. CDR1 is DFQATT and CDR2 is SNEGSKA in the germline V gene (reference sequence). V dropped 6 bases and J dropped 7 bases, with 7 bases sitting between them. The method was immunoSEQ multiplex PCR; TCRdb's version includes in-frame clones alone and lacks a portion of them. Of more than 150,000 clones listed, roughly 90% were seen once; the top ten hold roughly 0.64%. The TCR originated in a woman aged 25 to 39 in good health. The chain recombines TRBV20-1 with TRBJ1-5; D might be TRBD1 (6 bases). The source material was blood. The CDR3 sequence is CSAGTQPQHF. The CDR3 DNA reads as TGCAGTGCCGGGACACAGCCCCAGCATTTT.